Shown below are 28 T cell receptor beta chains from a single sample sequenced in a study of cytotoxic CD8 clonotypes in ibrutinib-treated CLL. Produced via immunoSEQ multiplex PCR; TCRdb's table is partial and in-frame only. The sample records 110,000 to 150,000 clones, 70% to 80% being singletons. This specimen consisted of PBMCs, obtained after 24 months of ibrutinib treatment. Receptors were obtained from a human donor with chronic lymphocytic leukemia.

This sequence joins TRBV7-2 and TRBJ1-5; maybe TRBD1 (5 bases). V was pared by 4 bases and J by 1 base, with 11 bases between. The germline V gene encodes CDR1 SGHTA and CDR2 FQGNSA. The CDR3 runs 15 residues. The CDR3 sequence is CASSYQGTSNQPQHF. In nucleotides, the CDR3 is TGTGCCAGCAGCTACCAGGGAACGAGCAATCAGCCCCAGCATTTT.

The chain uses TRBV5-6 and TRBJ2-7; D ambiguous. V was cut by 0 bases and J by 2 bases, with 15 bases left in between. CDR1 and CDR2 from the germline V gene are SGHDT and YYEEEE. The CDR3 length is 16 residues. The CDR3 DNA follows: TGTGCCAGCAGCTTGGGTTTTTGGCAGATTGCCTACGAGCAGTACTTC. The encoded protein is CASSLGFWQIAYEQYF.

The V and J genes are TRBV11-3 and TRBJ1-1; D gene uncertain. Trimming stripped 5 bases from V and 5 bases from J, with 9 bases between. The CDR3 is 12 residues long. Germline-derived CDR1 and CDR2 are SGHNT and YENEEA. CDR3 nucleotides: TGTGCCAGCAGCAGAGGGTTTACTGAAGCTTTCTTT. Translated: CASSRGFTEAFF.

The V call is TRBV5-1, the J call TRBJ2-2; possibly TRBD1 for D (5 bases). V was trimmed by 3 bases and J by 2 bases, leaving 14 bases between them. Germline CDR1 is SGHRS and CDR2 is YFSETQ. There are 16 residues in the CDR3. CDR3 sequence: CASSSNRLGNTGELFF. In DNA, the CDR3 is TGCGCCAGCAGCTCCAACAGGTTGGGTAACACCGGGGAGCTGTTTTTT. The full variable domain, completed using reference TRBV5-1 and TRBJ2-2, is KAGVTQTPRYLIKTRGQQVTLSCSPISGHRSVSWYQQTPGQGLQFLFEYFSETQRNKGNFPGRFSGRQFSNSRSEMNVSTLELGDSALYLCASSSNRLGNTGELFFGEGSRLTVL.

The chain couples TRBV7-9 to TRBJ2-1, with TRBD2 matching 8 bases. The germline V gene has CDR1 SEHNR and CDR2 FQNEAQ (reference sequence). After removal of 4 bases from V and 12 bases from J, the junction contained 17 bases not matched to a gene. This CDR3 spans 16 amino acids. The DNA for the CDR3 is TGTGCCAGCAGCTCAGGACCCTCCGGGACCAGCGGGGGGCAGTTCTTC. Translated, it gives CASSSGPSGTSGGQFF.

The V call is TRBV9, the J call TRBJ2-7, with 9 bases identical to TRBD1. Germline lookup yields CDR1 SGDLS and CDR2 YYNGEE. The CDR3 is 15 amino acids. V was clipped by 4 bases and J by 0 bases; unmatched bases: 5. CDR3 DNA: TGTGCCAGCAGCCAGGGACAGGGCGTCTCCTACGAGCAGTACTTC. It is translated as CASSQGQGVSYEQYF.

The V gene is TRBV2, the J gene TRBJ2-7; 7 nucleotides agree with TRBD2. J gave up 3 bases and V 4 bases, and 6 bases lay outside the gene matches. The CDR3 runs to 14 residues. The germline V gene encodes CDR1 SNHLY and CDR2 FYNNEI. The CDR3 DNA is TGTGCCAGCAGTGGGGGGGGGTTGAACTACGAGCAGTACTTC. This translates into CASSGGGLNYEQYF. The complete variable domain, with remaining parts taken from reference TRBV2 and TRBJ2-7, reads EPEVTQTPSHQVTQMGQEVILRCVPISNHLYFYWYRQILGQKVEFLVSFYNNEISEKSEIFDDQFSVERPDGSNFTLKIRSTKLEDSAMYFCASSGGGLNYEQYFGPGTRLTVT.

This sequence joins TRBV4-3 and TRBJ2-6; D is uncertain. The V end lost 2 bases, the J end lost 0 bases, and 8 bases lay between the germline ends. Per germline, CDR1 LGHNA and CDR2 YSLEER. CDR3 length: 16 residues. The DNA for the CDR3 is TGCGCCAGCAGCCAACCCAAGAGCTCTGGGGCCAACGTCCTGACTTTC. Amino acid sequence: CASSQPKSSGANVLTF.

This chain connects TRBV7-2 to TRBJ1-3, with D perhaps matching TRBD1 (6 bases). V was trimmed by 5 bases and J by 2 bases, leaving 16 bases between them. The CDR3 spans 16 residues. Germline V gene data show CDR1 as SGHTA and CDR2 as FQGNSA. The CDR3 DNA sequence: TGTGCCAGCAGCCGGCAGGGGACGGGTGCTGGAAACACCATATATTTT. This gives the protein CASSRQGTGAGNTIYF.

This clone was seen a handful of times. J is TRBJ2-5 and V is TRBV7-6, with TRBD1 as a possible D gene (5 bases). CDR1 and CDR2 (germline): SGHVS, FNYEAQ. Deletions cut 5 bases from V and 1 base from J, with 8 bases between. The CDR3 loop spans 13 amino acids. CDR3 loop: CASSLQGQETQYF. CDR3 in DNA: TGTGCCAGCAGCCTCCAGGGCCAAGAGACCCAGTACTTC.

This clone was detected only a few times. This chain uses TRBV28 with TRBJ2-7; D remains unclear. Germline values: CDR1 MDHEN, CDR2 SYDVKM. Trimming left V 2 bases short and J 3 bases short, with 11 bases between. The CDR3 spans 14 residues. CDR3: CASSLRAVHYEQYF. CDR3 DNA sequence: TGTGCCAGCAGTTTAAGGGCGGTGCACTACGAGCAGTACTTC.

As DNA, the CDR3 is TGTGCCAGCAGCTTAATAGGAGGCACAGATACGCAGTATTTT. Its translation: CASSLIGGTDTQYF. V is TRBV7-3 and J is TRBJ2-3; D uncertain. CDR3 length: 14 residues. The germline V gene encodes CDR1 SGHTA and CDR2 FQGTGA. V lost 1 base to trimming and J lost 1 base, with 6 bases between them.

The gene calls are TRBV10-3 and TRBJ1-4; TRBD1 might be the D (6 bases). V was shortened by 0 bases and J by 8 bases, with 22 bases between the two germline ends. This CDR3 is 18 amino acids long. CDR1 is ENHRY and CDR2 is SYGVKD in the germline V gene. CDR3 coding DNA: TGTGCCATCAGTGAGTCTGGGGGCGGGGTGTTGGAACGCGAAAAACTGTTTTTT. This sequence encodes CAISESGGGVLEREKLFF.

This sequence joins TRBV18 and TRBJ1-2, with 8 positions matching TRBD1. Germline-derived CDR1 and CDR2 are KGHSH and LQKENI. CDR3 size: 16 residues. Unmatched junction bases numbered 12, after V lost 1 base and J lost 8 bases. CDR3 sequence (DNA): TGTGCCAGCTCACCACGCGCACCCGGGACAGGATTCGGCTACACCTTC. Protein sequence: CASSPRAPGTGFGYTF.

The chain carries TRBV2 and TRBJ2-1; TRBD2 matches 9 bases. The CDR3 runs 15 residues. V dropped 10 bases and J dropped 0; count of bases not matched to a gene: 7. Germline loops: CDR1 SNHLY, CDR2 FYNNEI. The CDR3 DNA follows: TGTGCCACCAGACTAGCGGAGCCCTCCTACAATGAGCAGTTCTTC. Protein sequence: CATRLAEPSYNEQFF. Full variable domain (remainder filled in from reference TRBV2 and TRBJ2-1): EPEVTQTPSHQVTQMGQEVILRCVPISNHLYFYWYRQILGQKVEFLVSFYNNEISEKSEIFDDQFSVERPDGSNFTLKIRSTKLEDSAMYFCATRLAEPSYNEQFFGPGTRLTVL.

V is TRBV7-8 and J is TRBJ2-5; TRBD2 agrees at 8 bases. V lost 0 bases, J lost 4 bases, and 1 base stayed unmatched. CDR1 and CDR2 from the germline V gene are SGHVS and FQNEAQ. The length of the CDR3 is 14 residues. The CDR3, as DNA: TGTGCCAGCAGCTTAGCGGGACTAGGAGAGACCCAGTACTTC. It encodes CASSLAGLGETQYF.

The rearrangement joins TRBV27 to TRBJ2-3, with D hard to call. CDR3 length: 13 amino acids. Germline V gene lookup returns CDR1 MNHEY and CDR2 SMNVEV (reference sequence). V was pared by 5 bases and J by 4 bases, with 10 bases between. DNA for the CDR3: TGTGCCAGCAGTCCCCTTGGGCCAGATACGCAGTATTTT. It encodes CASSPLGPDTQYF.

The chain joins TRBV21-1 to TRBJ1-2. TRBV21-1 is tagged as a pseudogene. The CDR3 runs to 15 residues. The CDR3 DNA sequence: TGTGCCAGCAGCAAAACCCGTTCCCTAGATTATGGCTACACCTTC. This encodes CASSKTRSLDYGYTF.

The chain uses TRBV25-1 and TRBJ2-1; 8 bases are shared with TRBD2. The V gene's germline CDR1 is MGHDK and CDR2 SYGVNS. Trimming at V came to 10 bases and at J to 3 bases, leaving 8 bases not matched to a gene. The length of the CDR3 is 14 residues. The CDR3 bases are TGTGCCACCCAGATCGGGGGGGGCTACAATGAGCAGTTCTTC. This encodes CATQIGGGYNEQFF.

The chain couples TRBV14 to TRBJ2-1; D may be TRBD1 or TRBD2 (5 bases each). Germline V gene lookup returns CDR1 SGHDN and CDR2 FVKESK. V lost 1 base, J lost 9 bases, and 16 bases lay in between. The CDR3 is made up of 15 amino acids. The CDR3 here is CASSQGPGRWGEQFF. In nucleotides, the CDR3 is TGTGCCAGCAGCCAAGGCCCGGGGCGGTGGGGTGAGCAGTTCTTC.

The genes are TRBV19 and TRBJ1-5; D is possibly TRBD1 (6 bases). Per the germline V gene, CDR1 is LNHDA and CDR2 is SQIVND (reference sequence). The CDR3 length is 12 residues. CDR3: CATGGVGQPQHF. The CDR3 region has the DNA TGTGCGACAGGTGGGGTCGGGCAGCCCCAGCATTTT.

V and J are TRBV4-2 and TRBJ2-3, with D tentatively TRBD1 (6 bases). Germline V CDR1 and CDR2: LGHNA, YNFKEQ. The ends were cut back, 0 bases at V and 4 bases at J, with 8 bases in the middle. The CDR3 contains 14 residues. The CDR3: CASSQEGAADTQYF. For the CDR3, the DNA is TGTGCCAGCAGCCAAGAGGGGGCGGCAGATACGCAGTATTTT.

The rearrangement joins TRBV30 to TRBJ1-1; D remains ambiguous. V was cut by 3 bases and J by 2 bases, with 13 bases left in between. Germline CDR1 and CDR2: GTSNPN and SVGIG (reference sequence). The CDR3 length is 14 residues. DNA for the CDR3: TGTGCCTGGAGGGGCGCGACAAGAAACACTGAAGCTTTCTTT. Protein sequence: CAWRGATRNTEAFF. Combining the CDR3 with reference TRBV30 and TRBJ1-1 gives the whole variable domain SQTIHQWPATLVQPVGSPLSLECTVEGTSNPNLYWYRQAAGRGLQLLFYSVGIGQISSEVPQNLSASRPQDRQFILSSKKLLLSDSGFYLCAWRGATRNTEAFFGQGTRLTVV.

The chain couples TRBV5-6 to TRBJ2-7; 7 bases fit TRBD2. This CDR3 has 14 amino acids. Germline V gives CDR1 SGHDT, CDR2 YYEEEE. J gave up 3 bases and V 0 bases, and 3 bases lay outside the gene matches. In nucleotides, the CDR3 is TGTGCCAGCAGCTTGGGGCTAGCGGACTACGAGCAGTACTTC. As protein: CASSLGLADYEQYF.

The chain links TRBV21-1 to TRBJ2-3; TRBD2 was called by the table and not checked on the DNA. TRBV21-1 is designated a pseudogene. The CDR3 covers 15 residues. The DNA for the CDR3 is TGTGCCAGCAGCCCCGGGGGGCGGGTGCGAGATACGCAGTATTTT. Translating gives CASSPGGRVRDTQYF.

This clone has a single count. The rearrangement joins TRBV5-1 to TRBJ2-2; D is ambiguous. Germline V gene lookup returns CDR1 SGHRS and CDR2 YFSETQ. The CDR3 length is 15 residues. Trimming removed 0 bases at V and 4 bases at J, with 10 bases between. This CDR3 is CASSLVSEVTGELFF. CDR3 coding DNA: TGCGCCAGCAGCTTGGTTTCGGAAGTCACCGGGGAGCTGTTTTTT.

This chain links TRBV7-8 with TRBJ2-1, with D unresolved. The CDR3 is made up of 14 amino acids. Germline CDR1 reads SGHVS; CDR2 reads FQNEAQ. V shed 1 base and J shed 4 bases, with 8 bases lying between them. The CDR3 region is CASSLDPAYNEQFF. For the CDR3, the DNA is TGTGCCAGCAGCTTAGACCCCGCTTACAATGAGCAGTTCTTC.

This chain connects TRBV5-6 to TRBJ2-3; D assignment may be TRBD1 or TRBD2 (6 bases each). The germline gives CDR1 SGHDT, CDR2 YYEEEE. With 0 bases removed from V and 2 bases from J, the gap between germline ends came to 13 bases. The CDR3 has 16 residues. The CDR3 protein is CASSLVGGRHTDTQYF. The CDR3 bases are TGTGCCAGCAGCTTGGTGGGGGGCAGGCACACAGATACGCAGTATTTT.